These T cell receptor beta chains were read from a single sample in a study of blood T cell repertoires in COVID-19. Assay used: immunoSEQ multiplex PCR; TCRdb lists only in-frame clones, some missing. The table has around 130,000 clones, around 85% seen once. The source material was peripheral blood. The receptors were gathered from a human donor in a cohort sampled during active COVID-19. The CDR3 runs from the conserved cysteine through the conserved F or W. Each record gives: V gene, J gene, CDR3 protein.

V: TRBV5-1; J: TRBJ2-2; CDR3: CASSLTLAGVSGELFF
V: TRBV6-1; J: TRBJ1-2; CDR3: CASSEGLTYGYTF
V: TRBV12-3/TRBV12-4; J: TRBJ1-1; CDR3: CASSPGVEAFF
V: TRBV24-1; J: TRBJ2-5; CDR3: CATSDSTGGLETQYF
V: TRBV9; J: TRBJ1-1; CDR3: CASSVGHTNTEAFF
V: TRBV2; J: TRBJ1-3; CDR3: CASVSGAYSGNTIYF
V: TRBV19; J: TRBJ2-7; CDR3: CASTQGLPYEQYF
V: TRBV6-5; J: TRBJ2-5; CDR3: CASSPLREVGETQYF
V: TRBV5-4; J: TRBJ2-7; CDR3: CASSLVAGGNEQYF
V: TRBV2; J: TRBJ1-5; CDR3: CASSALDWAEPQHF
V: TRBV27; J: TRBJ1-1; CDR3: CANIDKLPGAFF
V: TRBV3-1/TRBV3-2; J: TRBJ1-2; CDR3: CASSQGGRQGAGYTF
V: TRBV5-8; J: TRBJ2-3; CDR3: CASSLGQGADTQYF